This T cell receptor beta chain was retrieved from a study of Ad26.COV2.S vaccination and SARS-CoV-2 variants. Measured with immunoSEQ multiplex PCR; TCRdb has only the in-frame clones, and not every one. The profile covers more than 350,000 clones, with 80% to 95% appearing a single time and 10% to 15% taken by the ten largest. Treatment denoted: about 20 received Ad26.COV2.S at low or high dose, single or two shots; a few received placebo; per-sample allocation not given. Day 63 after the first vaccine or placebo injection was the time point for sampling. This CDR3 region has 15 residues. V lost 8 bases, J lost 4 bases, and 13 bases stayed unmatched. Germline CDR1 MNHEY, CDR2 SVGAGI.

The sequenced sample was peripheral blood, obtained in a trial of Ad26.COV2.S vaccine versus placebo. The chain couples TRBV6-5 to TRBJ1-1; 7 bases match TRBD1. The clonotype originates from a person between 18 and 59 years old who received the Ad26.COV2.S COVID-19 vaccine or a placebo. This CDR3 is CASARSRGSSTEAFF. The CDR3 DNA reads as TGTGCCAGCGCCCGATCCAGGGGGTCGAGCACTGAAGCTTTCTTT.